These 20 T cell receptor beta chains were all obtained from the same sample, sequenced in a study of Ad26.COV2.S vaccination and SARS-CoV-2 variants. Using immunoSEQ multiplex PCR, the repertoire was profiled, and TCRdb retains in-frame clones only, with some absent. The table shows 440,000 or so clones, with about 92% occurring only once. The treatment here: around 19 received Ad26.COV2.S at low or high dose, single or two shots; 5 received placebo; per-sample allocation not given. The samples were gathered on day 63 after the first injection of vaccine or placebo. The material sequenced was peripheral blood, taken in a trial of Ad26.COV2.S vaccine versus placebo. These receptors were obtained from a person between 18 and 60 years old who received the Ad26.COV2.S COVID-19 vaccine or a placebo.

The rearrangement links TRBV30 to TRBJ1-1; the match to TRBD1 covers 9 bases. Germline V lookup: CDR1 GTSNPN, CDR2 SVGIG (reference sequence). The CDR3 has 14 residues. Trimming at V came to 4 bases and at J to 4 bases, leaving 7 bases not matched to a gene. This CDR3 is CAWTPGTGSTEAFF. The CDR3 DNA reads TGTGCCTGGACCCCAGGGACAGGGAGCACTGAAGCTTTCTTT.

The V and J genes are TRBV5-1 and TRBJ2-7, with a tentative D call TRBD2 (6 bases). V lost 4 bases to trimming and J lost 7 bases, with 24 bases between them. Germline CDR1 SGHRS, CDR2 YFSETQ. The CDR3 is made up of 16 amino acids. This CDR3 reads CASSRGAGRSFGEQYF. For the CDR3, the DNA is TGCGCCAGCAGCCGCGGGGCGGGGAGGTCGTTCGGGGAGCAGTACTTC.

The chain is built from TRBV7-8 and TRBJ2-2, with 8 bases fitting TRBD1. V trimming: 5 bases; J trimming: 7 bases; junction bases outside the gene matches: 15. This CDR3 has 17 amino acids. Germline V gene lookup returns CDR1 SGHVS and CDR2 FQNEAQ. The CDR3 loop is CASSLRTGPNLGGELFF. CDR3 DNA: TGTGCCAGCAGCCTACGGACAGGGCCAAACCTCGGCGGGGAGCTGTTTTTT.

The chain links TRBV9 to TRBJ2-2, with 11 bases matching TRBD2. The CDR3 extends over 15 amino acids. From germline, CDR1 is SGDLS and CDR2 YYNGEE. V was clipped by 5 bases and J by 8 bases; unmatched bases: 8. The CDR3 DNA follows: TGTGCCAGCAGGGAGACTAGCGGGGACTGGGGGGAGCTGTTTTTT. Translating it yields CASRETSGDWGELFF.

The CDR3 spells CASSSWSGYGYTF. CDR3 coding DNA: TGTGCCAGCAGCTCCTGGAGCGGCTATGGCTACACCTTC. The rearrangement links TRBV25-1 to TRBJ1-2; D remains unclear. CDR3 length: 13 residues. Germline V gene data show CDR1 as MGHDK and CDR2 as SYGVNS. Deletions cut 6 bases from V and 4 bases from J, with 12 bases between.

This clone occurred once. The chain combines TRBV6-6 with TRBJ1-2, with 10 nucleotides matching TRBD1. CDR1 and CDR2 (germline): MNHNY, SVGAGI (reference sequence). J lost 4 bases, V lost 5 bases, and 4 bases had no gene match. The CDR3 has 14 amino acids. The CDR3 DNA sequence: TGTGCCAGCAGTCCCGGGACAGGGGCCTATGGCTACACCTTC. Amino acids: CASSPGTGAYGYTF.

This chain connects TRBV4-3 to TRBJ2-1; D is unclear. Trimming removed 0 bases from V and 10 bases from J, with 16 bases in between. In germline, CDR1 is LGHNA, CDR2 YSLEER. This CDR3 spans 15 amino acids. CDR3 protein: CASSQDRALRKEQFF. In DNA form, the CDR3 reads TGCGCCAGCAGCCAAGATAGAGCGCTGAGGAAGGAGCAGTTCTTC.

The CDR3 nucleotides read TGTGCCAGCAGTCGACAGGGGGTTCGGTCCGGGGAGCTGTTTTTT. It specifies CASSRQGVRSGELFF. The chain uses TRBV14 and TRBJ2-2; 9 bases align to TRBD1. Germline V gives CDR1 SGHDN, CDR2 FVKESK. There are 15 residues in the CDR3. J gave up 6 bases and V 6 bases, and 8 bases lay outside the gene matches.

V is TRBV3-1 (or the pseudogene TRBV3-2) and J is TRBJ1-1; possible D gene TRBD1, 6 bases. Germline V lookup: CDR1 LGHDT, CDR2 YNNKEL (reference sequence). V was trimmed by 0 bases and J by 1 base, leaving 12 bases between them. This CDR3 is built from 16 residues. CDR3 sequence: CASSQDWGHPNTEAFF. The CDR3 DNA sequence: TGTGCCAGCAGCCAAGATTGGGGGCACCCGAACACTGAAGCTTTCTTT.

This chain joins TRBV27 and TRBJ2-1; TRBD2 agrees at 8 bases. Germline trimming cut 0 bases from V and 5 bases from J; bases unmatched to any gene: 0. The V gene's germline CDR1 is MNHEY and CDR2 SMNVEV (reference sequence). The CDR3 covers 14 residues. The CDR3 protein is CASSLSRGDNEQFF. CDR3 bases: TGTGCCAGCAGTTTATCGCGGGGGGACAATGAGCAGTTCTTC.

The chain carries TRBV7-2 and TRBJ2-1, with 7 bases matching TRBD2. There are 16 residues in the CDR3. Germline V CDR1 and CDR2: SGHTA, FQGNSA. V shed 5 bases and J 5 bases; nucleotides not matched to a gene: 12. The CDR3, as DNA: TGTGCCAGCAGCCCTCGGGCTAGCGGAACACACAATGAGCAGTTCTTC. It codes for CASSPRASGTHNEQFF.

The rearrangement links TRBV7-9 to TRBJ1-1; no definite D call. V was trimmed by 5 bases and J by 4 bases, leaving 23 bases between them. CDR3 length: 17 residues. Per the germline V gene, CDR1 is SEHNR and CDR2 is FQNEAQ (reference sequence). The CDR3 DNA reads as TGTGCCAGCAGCCCCTTTAGGAGGGAAGGGCTGAGCACTGAAGCTTTCTTT. Its protein is CASSPFRREGLSTEAFF.

This clone showed up just once. The chain uses TRBV18 and TRBJ2-7; 8 bases fit TRBD1. With 2 bases clipped from V and 3 bases from J, the junction kept 6 bases outside the gene matches. The CDR3 contains 15 residues. Germline V gene sequence: CDR1 KGHSH, CDR2 LQKENI. CDR3 DNA: TGTGCCAGCTCACCAACCCCAGGGGGCAACTACGAGCAGTACTTC. Protein: CASSPTPGGNYEQYF. Full variable domain (outside the CDR3, taken from reference TRBV18 and TRBJ2-7): NAGVMQNPRHLVRRRGQEARLRCSPMKGHSHVYWYRQLPEEGLKFMVYLQKENIIDESGMPKERFSAEFPKEGPSILRIQQVVRGDSAAYFCASSPTPGGNYEQYFGPGTRLTVT.

The chain couples TRBV24-1 to TRBJ1-4, with D perhaps matching TRBD1 (6 bases). V lost 7 bases and J 5 bases, leaving 10 bases between the germline ends. Germline CDR1 is KGHDR and CDR2 is SFDVKD. The CDR3 consists of 13 residues. DNA for the CDR3: TGTGCCACCAGGGATGACAGGAATGAAAAACTGTTTTTT. Translating gives CATRDDRNEKLFF.

The chain employs TRBV6-4 and TRBJ2-3, with TRBD1 matching over 7 bases. The junction had 10 bases not matched to a gene; V was cut back by 6 bases and J by 4 bases. The germline gives CDR1 MRHNA, CDR2 SNTAGT. This CDR3 has 15 residues. The CDR3 reads CASRRTGFLADTQYF. The CDR3 DNA follows: TGTGCCAGCAGGCGGACAGGATTCCTGGCAGATACGCAGTATTTT.

The rearrangement uses TRBV13 and TRBJ2-1; D is undetermined. Trimming removed 2 bases from V and 3 bases from J, with 11 bases in between. The CDR3 is 15 amino acids. Germline V gives CDR1 PRHDT, CDR2 FYEKMQ (reference sequence). The CDR3 DNA is TGTGCCAGCAGCTTACGCGCCCTAAACTACAATGAGCAGTTCTTC. Protein: CASSLRALNYNEQFF. Full variable domain (outside the CDR3, taken from reference TRBV13 and TRBJ2-1): AAGVIQSPRHLIKEKRETATLKCYPIPRHDTVYWYQQGPGQDPQFLISFYEKMQSDKGSIPDRFSAQQFSDYHSELNMSSLELGDSALYFCASSLRALNYNEQFFGPGTRLTVL.

The J gene is TRBJ2-6, the V gene TRBV4-1; D possibly corresponds to TRBD1 (5 bases). V lost 1 base, J lost 0 bases, and 10 bases lay in between. The CDR3 is made up of 17 amino acids. Germline loops: CDR1 MGHRA, CDR2 YSYEKL. Here the CDR3 reads CASSQALQGSGANVLTF. The CDR3 nucleotides read TGCGCCAGCAGCCAAGCCCTCCAGGGCTCTGGGGCCAACGTCCTGACTTTC.

The chain combines TRBV27 with TRBJ2-7; 11 nucleotides agree with TRBD2. Germline CDR1 MNHEY, CDR2 SMNVEV (reference sequence). V lost 6 bases and J lost 5; bases outside the gene matches: 3. This CDR3 contains 13 residues. As DNA, the CDR3 is TGTGCCAGCAGACTAGCGGGGGTCCACGAGCAGTACTTC. Encoded protein: CASRLAGVHEQYF.

The V gene is TRBV13, the J gene TRBJ2-5, with D possibly matching TRBD2 (5 bases). V lost 4 bases to trimming and J lost 4 bases, with 16 bases between them. CDR1 is PRHDT and CDR2 is FYEKMQ in the germline V gene (reference sequence). This CDR3 is built from 15 residues. CDR3 region: CASSYGLTEGETQYF. CDR3 DNA sequence: TGTGCCAGCAGCTACGGACTCACTGAGGGAGAGACCCAGTACTTC. The variable domain in full, completed from reference TRBV13 and TRBJ2-5, reads AAGVIQSPRHLIKEKRETATLKCYPIPRHDTVYWYQQGPGQDPQFLISFYEKMQSDKGSIPDRFSAQQFSDYHSELNMSSLELGDSALYFCASSYGLTEGETQYFGPGTRLLVL.

V usage is TRBV7-2 and J usage is TRBJ2-7, with D tentatively TRBD2 (6 bases). CDR3 size: 16 residues. CDR1 SGHTA and CDR2 FQGNSA come from the germline V gene. Between the trimmed V and J ends, which lost 4 bases and 0 bases, there was a span of 16 bases. CDR3 bases: TGTGCCAGCAGCTCCCACATAGCGGAAAGCTCCTACGAGCAGTACTTC. Its translation: CASSSHIAESSYEQYF. Based on the CDR3 plus reference TRBV7-2 and TRBJ2-7, the full variable domain is GAGVSQSPSNKVTEKGKDVELRCDPISGHTALYWYRQSLGQGLEFLIYFQGNSAPDKSGLPSDRFSAERTGGSVSTLTIQRTQQEDSAVYLCASSSHIAESSYEQYFGPGTRLTVT.